This T cell receptor (beta chain) stems from a study of T cell repertoires in cytomegalovirus infection. At the level of the study: Public TCR beta signatures marked donors with CMV infection and the matching HLA. Study-wide points: Cumulative frequency of public TCR beta families picked out carriers of CMV plus the relevant HLA.

TCRdb fed the reads into MiXCR, producing one record per CDR3 protein. The table records 150,000 to 200,000 distinct CDR3 sequences, roughly 17% of them present only once. On this clonotype itself: Its antigen is unknown.

V gave up 5 bases and J gave up 0 bases; unmatched junction bases: 4. CDR3 length equals 14 residues. CDR1 is LNHNV and CDR2 is YYDKDF in the germline V gene (reference sequence). J is TRBJ2-7 and V is TRBV15, with 7 bases that match TRBD1. Specimen: CD8+ T cells from PBMCs. The sequence came from a human donor in good health (CMV status not recorded). Some clones in this sample may be carry-over from other donors' samples. The CDR3 nucleotides read TGTGCCACCAGCCGGGACAGTAGCTCCTACGAGCAGTACTTC. This encodes CATSRDSSSYEQYF. Full variable domain (remainder filled in from reference TRBV15 and TRBJ2-7): DAMVIQNPRYQVTQFGKPVTLSCSQTLNHNVMYWYQQKSSQAPKLLFHYYDKDFNNEADTPDNFQSRRPNTSFCFLDIRSPGLGDTAMYLCATSRDSSSYEQYFGPGTRLTVT.